This is a list of T cell receptor beta chains from one sample in a study of blood T cells in healthy people across ages. MiXCR was run by TCRdb on the 5' RACE reads, yielding one entry per CDR3 protein. Of about 1.7 million distinct CDR3 sequences in the sample, 28% were seen once. The specimen sequenced was blood. The source is a woman aged 30 to 39 in good health. The CDR3 runs from the conserved cysteine through the conserved F or W. Fields, in order: J gene, D gene, V gene, clone size, CDR3 DNA, CDR3 protein. The D gene is left open where the match is weak. Clone size, where shown, is once, few, many, or a class for clones that have expanded.

>TRBJ2-4|NA|TRBV20-1|NA
TGCAGTGCTCTGGGTGGATCCGTTGTCAAAAACATTCAGTACTTC
CSALGGSVVKNIQYF
>TRBJ2-7|TRBD1|TRBV20-1|NA
TGCACCGGCAGGGGGCAGTCCTACGAGCAGTACTTC
CTGRGQSYEQYF
>TRBJ2-1|TRBD1|TRBV4-1|many
TGCGCCAGCAGCCAGGGAGACAGGGATTACAATGAGCAGTTCTTC
CASSQGDRDYNEQFF
>TRBJ2-3|TRBD1|TRBV12-3/TRBV12-4|few
TGTGCCAGCAGTTGGATTGGGGGACAGGGTACAGATACGCAGTATTTT
CASSWIGGQGTDTQYF
>TRBJ2-3|NA|TRBV7-2|few
TGTGCCAGCAGCGCTAGGGGGATTGGCACAGATACGCAGTATTTT
CASSARGIGTDTQYF
>TRBJ1-2|NA|TRBV6-1|few
TGTGCCAGCATTAACTTCGGGGGGGGTAACTATGGCTACACCTTC
CASINFGGGNYGYTF
>TRBJ1-1|NA|TRBV5-1|NA
TGCGCCAGCAGCTTGGCGAAGGAACGGGTGAACACTGAAGCTTTCTTT
CASSLAKERVNTEAFF
>TRBJ2-1|TRBD1|TRBV7-9|few
TGTGCCAGCAGCTTAGCGCCGGGACAGGCCTACAATGAGCAGTTCTTC
CASSLAPGQAYNEQFF
>TRBJ2-1|TRBD2|TRBV2|NA
TGTGCCAGCAGGGCGGGAGGATTCGAGCAGTTCTTC
CASRAGGFEQFF
>TRBJ2-5|NA|TRBV10-3|few
TGTGCCATCAGGGAGGGTATAGCGCCTGCTCAAGAGACCCAGTACTTC
CAIREGIAPAQETQYF
>TRBJ2-4|TRBD1|TRBV5-4|many
TGTGCCAGCAGCGGCCGGGACAGTCACATTCAGTACTTC
CASSGRDSHIQYF
>TRBJ1-5|NA|TRBV5-6|NA
TGTGCCAGCAGTGTTGCGGACCAGCCCCAGCATTTT
CASSVADQPQHF
>TRBJ2-1|NA|TRBV3-1|NA
TGTGCCAGCAGCCAGATCGACAGCTACAATGAGCAGTTCTTC
CASSQIDSYNEQFF
>TRBJ1-2|NA|TRBV30|once
TGTGCCTGTCAGGACAAGGTATACTATGGCTACACCTTC
CACQDKVYYGYTF
>TRBJ1-1|NA|TRBV7-9|few
TGTGCCAGCAGCGAAGTTACAGGGAACACTAAAGCTTTCTTT
CASSEVTGNTKAFF
>TRBJ1-5|TRBD1|TRBV6-2/TRBV6-3|NA
TGTGCCTCGCGACAGGGAGGAGGTGGTCAGCCCCAGCATTTT
CASRQGGGGQPQHF